What follows describes a single T cell receptor (beta chain). It has no known antigen specificity. Base qualities are not provided; no much larger clone lies one nucleotide away. The collaborating institutions used their own protocols to collect whole blood in K2EDTA tubes. For TCRbeta analysis, collaborators shipped samples in one of three forms: frozen whole blood, isolated PBMCs, or DNA extracted from either of those sample types. V and J are truncated by 4 bases and 0 bases respectively, leaving an intervening sequence of 12 bases. Via the germline V gene, CDR1 is MDHEN and CDR2 SYDVKM. The CDR3 numbers 15 residues from cysteine through phenylalanine. CDR3 DNA only is kept here, 45 bases in frame from base 1. The immunoSEQ Assay, a bias-controlled multiplex PCR, was used to amplify TCRbeta CDR3 regions from genomic DNA. In the paper's pipeline: Within the assay, amplification of reference gene primers was used to estimate how many nucleated cells each sample contained. Sequence reads were collapsed and filtered to measure the absolute abundance of every unique TCRbeta CDR3 rearrangement. For each sample, productive Simpson clonality was calculated as the square root of Simpson's diversity index over productive rearrangements. Sourced from immuneACCESS, this table was stored by TCRdb with only in-frame sequences that have V and J called. A share of the clones is absent; for the studies checked, an unresolved V gene accounts for under half, and the remainder has no known explanation. V, J and clone size reflect that table, while D and trimming were determined from the DNA. The sample table records several thousand clones; almost 90% of these occur just once. Roughly 5.5% of the sample goes to the ten largest clones.

The data were obtained in a study of blood T cell repertoires in COVID-19 (dated by TCRdb to about 2020). For context, the study as a whole: Samples covering the acute and convalescent phases of COVID-19 were provided by collaborators in the United States, Italy and Spain. The material from the prospective study consisted of cDNA or gDNA derived from T cells, B-cell-depleted T cells, or PBMCs. The samples were drawn from two sources: the first 160 participants of the ongoing ImmuneRACE study, and 1,000 to 1,500 subjects contributed by 6 global collaborators. A de-identified subject ID, COVID-19 status, age in years and sex were almost always included in the sample metadata. The repertoires were released in a freely available public database meant as a resource for research on the immune response to SARS-CoV-2. Subjects who had been exposed to COVID-19, were actively infected with it, or had recovered from it provided the deeply sampled blood TCRbeta repertoires that made up the dataset. Where HLA class I and class II types were available, the types were taken from metadata supplied by the sample provider, not from assay-based typing. What the study reported, not specific to this receptor: The quantity of clinical and demographic metadata differed by source and by participant and was supplied without curation.

Sequencing was carried out using peripheral blood. The rearrangement joined TRBV28 to TRBJ1-1; the D gene is perhaps TRBD1, from 5 matching bases. This sequence originates from a man in his sixties with acute or convalescent COVID-19. The CDR3 is CASSSYRLMNTEAFF. The base sequence is TGTGCCAGCAGTTCGTACAGGCTTATGAACACTGAAGCTTTCTTT.